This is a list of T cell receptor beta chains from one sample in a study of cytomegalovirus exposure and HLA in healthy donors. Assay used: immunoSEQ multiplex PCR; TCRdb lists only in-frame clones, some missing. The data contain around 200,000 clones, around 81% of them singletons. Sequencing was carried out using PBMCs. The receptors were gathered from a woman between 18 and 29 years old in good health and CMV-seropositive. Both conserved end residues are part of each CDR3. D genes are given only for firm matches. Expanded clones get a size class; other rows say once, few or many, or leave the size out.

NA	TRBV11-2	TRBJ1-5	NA	TGTGCCAGCAGCTTTGACGGCCCGGGAGAGCCCCAGCATTTT	CASSFDGPGEPQHF
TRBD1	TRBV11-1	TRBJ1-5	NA	TGTGCCAGCAGCCGGGACAGCCTGTCGGCGCCCCAGCATTTT	CASSRDSLSAPQHF
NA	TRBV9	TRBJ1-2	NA	TGTGCCAGCAGCGAACAGGTTAGCTACACCTTC	CASSEQVSYTF
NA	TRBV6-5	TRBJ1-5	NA	TGTGCCAGCAGTTACTCCAGTCGCAATCAGCCCCAGCATTTT	CASSYSSRNQPQHF
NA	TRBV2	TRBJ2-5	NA	TGTGCCAGCTTTTCAGGGCTGGAGACCCAGTACTTC	CASFSGLETQYF
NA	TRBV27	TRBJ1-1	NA	TGTGCCAGCAGTGCCGGGGGGTTTGACACTGAAGCTTTCTTT	CASSAGGFDTEAFF
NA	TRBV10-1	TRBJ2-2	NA	TGCGCCAGCAGTTCACACAGAGAATACACCGGGGAGCTGTTTTTT	CASSSHREYTGELFF
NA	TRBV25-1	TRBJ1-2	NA	TGTGCCAGCAGTAAGACAGGAGCAAGGAATGGCTACACCTTC	CASSKTGARNGYTF
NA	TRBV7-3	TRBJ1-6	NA	TGTGCCAGCAGCTTAGCTCTAAATTCACCCCTCCACTTT	CASSLALNSPLHF
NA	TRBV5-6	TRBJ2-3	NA	TGTGCCAGCAGCTCGACAGGAACGGAGGCAGATACGCAGTATTTT	CASSSTGTEADTQYF
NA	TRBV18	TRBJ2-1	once	TGTGCCAGCTCACCAAAAGGAGGGAGCGGTGAGCAGTTCTTC	CASSPKGGSGEQFF
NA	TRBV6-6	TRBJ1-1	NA	TGTGCCAGCAGTCCCGACAGGTTTCAAGCTTTCTTT	CASSPDRFQAFF
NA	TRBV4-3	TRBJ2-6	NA	TGCGCCAGCAGCCAGTTGCAGGGAGGGGCCAACGTCCTGACTTTC	CASSQLQGGANVLTF
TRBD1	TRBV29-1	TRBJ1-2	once	TGCAGCGCGCCGACAGGGGGCGACTATGGCTACACCTTC	CSAPTGGDYGYTF
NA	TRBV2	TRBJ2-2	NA	TGTGCCAGCAGAGGGCAGGGTAACACCGGGGAGCTGTTTTTT	CASRGQGNTGELFF
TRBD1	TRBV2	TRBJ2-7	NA	TGTGCCAGCAACGCAGGGGGCTTCTACGAGCAGTACTTC	CASNAGGFYEQYF
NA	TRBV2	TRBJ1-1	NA	TGTGCCAGCAGTGAACGGGGGGTGAACACTGAAGCTTTCTTT	CASSERGVNTEAFF
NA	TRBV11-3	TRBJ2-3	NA	TGTGCCAGCAGCCCTCAGGGAACAGATACGCAGTATTTT	CASSPQGTDTQYF
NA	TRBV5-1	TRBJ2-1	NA	TGCGCCAGCAGCGAACACGATGAGCAGTTCTTC	CASSEHDEQFF
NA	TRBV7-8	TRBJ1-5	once	TGTGCCAGCAGCCCGACGACAGGTGTGAATCAGCCCCAGCATTTT	CASSPTTGVNQPQHF
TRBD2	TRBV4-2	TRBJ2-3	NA	TGTGCCAGCAGCCGCCCTCCCCTAGCGGGGAGTTCAGATACGCAGTATTTT	CASSRPPLAGSSDTQYF
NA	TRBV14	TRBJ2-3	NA	TGTGCCAGCAGCCCTCACACTTCGGGGGCAGATACGCAGTATTTT	CASSPHTSGADTQYF
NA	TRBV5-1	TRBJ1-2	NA	TGCGCCAGCACACCTGGGGGGTTCAACTATGGCTACACCTTC	CASTPGGFNYGYTF
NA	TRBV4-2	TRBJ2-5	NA	TGTGCCAGCAGCCAAGAGGGGGGGGCACTCCAAGAGACCCAGTACTTC	CASSQEGGALQETQYF
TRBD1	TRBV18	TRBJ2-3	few	TGTGCCAGCTCACCGGACAGGTCCAACACAGATACGCAGTATTTT	CASSPDRSNTDTQYF
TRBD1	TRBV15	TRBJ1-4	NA	TGTGCCACCAGCAGAGAGCGGGCGGACAGGGGTGAAAAACTGTTTTTT	CATSRERADRGEKLFF
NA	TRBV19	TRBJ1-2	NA	TGTGCCAGCACGTCCACACCGAGGGGGTTTGGCGACACCTTC	CASTSTPRGFGDTF
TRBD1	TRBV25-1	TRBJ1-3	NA	TGTGCCAGCAGTGAAGGACAGGCCTTCGAAGGGAACACCATATATTTT	CASSEGQAFEGNTIYF
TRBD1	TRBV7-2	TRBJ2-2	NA	TGTGCCAGCAGCTTAGTAGGGACAGGCAATTCCGGGGAGCTGTTTTTT	CASSLVGTGNSGELFF
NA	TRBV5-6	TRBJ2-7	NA	TGTGCCAGCAGCTTGCTCCAGGGGACCTACGAGCAGTACTTC	CASSLLQGTYEQYF
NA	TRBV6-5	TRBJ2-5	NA	TGTGCCAGCAGTTTGACAGTCCAAGAGACCCAGTACTTC	CASSLTVQETQYF
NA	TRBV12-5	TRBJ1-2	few	TGTGCTAGTGGTTTGGCCGGGGAACCTAACTATGGCTACACCTTC	CASGLAGEPNYGYTF
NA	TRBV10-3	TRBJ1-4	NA	TGTGCCATCCGATACAGTCTTAATGAAAAACTGTTTTTT	CAIRYSLNEKLFF
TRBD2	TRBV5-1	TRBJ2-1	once	TGCGCCAGCAGTCAACGGGGGGGAAACAATGAGCAGTTCTTC	CASSQRGGNNEQFF
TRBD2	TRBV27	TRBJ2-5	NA	TGTGCCAGCAGTCCCTGGGGAGCGGGGGTCCAAGAGACCCAGTACTTC	CASSPWGAGVQETQYF
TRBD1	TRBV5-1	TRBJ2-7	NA	TGCGCCAGCAGCGTGGACAGGGCCCGGTTAGAGCAGTACTTC	CASSVDRARLEQYF
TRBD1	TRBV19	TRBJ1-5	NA	TGTGCCAGTAGTATAGCCCGACAGGGATCCCAGCCCCAGCATTTT	CASSIARQGSQPQHF
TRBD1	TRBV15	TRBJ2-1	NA	TGTGCCACCAGCAGAGGAGGGACAGGGGTCTCTGAGCAGTTCTTC	CATSRGGTGVSEQFF
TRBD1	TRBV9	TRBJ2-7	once	TGTGCCAGCAGCGTCCATCCCAGTGGGACAGGGGCCTACGAGCAGTACTTC	CASSVHPSGTGAYEQYF
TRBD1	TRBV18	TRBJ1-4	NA	TGTGCCAGCTCGGGGACAGGGGTTGAAAAACTGTTTTTT	CASSGTGVEKLFF
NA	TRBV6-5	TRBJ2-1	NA	TGTGCCAGCAGTTACCGCGGGGTCCACGTCGGAAATGAGCAGTTCTTC	CASSYRGVHVGNEQFF
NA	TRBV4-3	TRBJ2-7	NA	TGCGCCAGCAGCCAAGAAATGGACACCTACGAGCAGTACTTC	CASSQEMDTYEQYF
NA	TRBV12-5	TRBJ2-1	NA	TGTGCTAGTCAGGGAAGCTCATGGAATGAGCAGTTCTTC	CASQGSSWNEQFF
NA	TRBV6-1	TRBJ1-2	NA	TGTGCCAGCAGTGACTGGGGGGTAGAGGACTATGGCTACACCTTC	CASSDWGVEDYGYTF
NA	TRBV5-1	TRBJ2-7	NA	TGCGCCAGCTCCCCGGAACTAAGCTCCTACGAGCAGTACTTC	CASSPELSSYEQYF
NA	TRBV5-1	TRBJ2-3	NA	TGCGCCAGCAGCTTGAACGGTAACACAGATACGCAGTATTTT	CASSLNGNTDTQYF
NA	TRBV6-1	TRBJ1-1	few	TGTGCCAGCAGGAGGGTCTATGGGAACACTGAAGCTTTCTTT	CASRRVYGNTEAFF
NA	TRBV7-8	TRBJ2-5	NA	TGTGCCAGCAGCTTCTATGGAGAGACCCAGTACTTC	CASSFYGETQYF
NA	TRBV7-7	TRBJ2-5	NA	TGTGCCAGCAGCCCGACAGGAATCCAAGAGACCCAGTACTTC	CASSPTGIQETQYF
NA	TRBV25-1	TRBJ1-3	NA	TGTGCCAGCAGTCCGGCCTCGTGGGGCAGAGGAAACACCATATATTTT	CASSPASWGRGNTIYF
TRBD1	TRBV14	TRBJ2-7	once	TGTGCCAGCAGCCCTGGGACAGCTTACGAGCAGTACTTC	CASSPGTAYEQYF
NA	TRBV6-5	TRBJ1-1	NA	TGTGCCAGCAGTTACGGGGGCGGCACTGAAGCTTTCTTT	CASSYGGGTEAFF
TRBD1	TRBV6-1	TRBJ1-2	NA	TGTGCCAGCAGTGGAGGGTTGGCAGGGGGCTTGTATGGCTACACCTTC	CASSGGLAGGLYGYTF
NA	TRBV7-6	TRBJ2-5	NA	TGTGCCAGCAGCTTACCCAGGATACAAGAGACCCAGTACTTC	CASSLPRIQETQYF
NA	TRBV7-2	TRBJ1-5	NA	TGTGCCAGCAGCGCCCCAGGGAACAATCAGCCCCAGCATTTT	CASSAPGNNQPQHF
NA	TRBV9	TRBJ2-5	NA	TGTGCCAGCAGCCTCGACCCTACTAGCTTCGAGACCCAGTACTTC	CASSLDPTSFETQYF
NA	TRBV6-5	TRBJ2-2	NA	TGTGCCAGCAGTCCCCCGGAGGTGGCCGGGGAGCTGTTTTTT	CASSPPEVAGELFF